These 26 T cell receptor beta chains came from one sample sequenced in a study of T cell repertoires in cytomegalovirus infection. TCRdb re-analysed the reads in MiXCR, keeping a single row per CDR3 protein. The data show around 170,000 distinct CDR3 sequences, roughly 15% seen once. The sequencing sample was made of CD8+ T cells from PBMCs. These TCRs come from a human donor in good health (CMV status not recorded). Some clones in this sample may be carry-over from other donors' samples.

This clonotype was picked up a small number of times. The chain links TRBV12-3 or TRBV12-4 to TRBJ2-1, with 7 bases that match TRBD2. The V gene end was trimmed by 5 bases and the J gene end by 5 bases; junction bases not matched to a gene: 9. This CDR3 is built from 15 residues. The CDR3 loop reads CASSGGSGAHNEQFF. CDR3 sequence (DNA): TGTGCCAGCAGTGGGGGGAGCGGGGCTCACAATGAGCAGTTCTTC.

The rearrangement links TRBV7-6 to TRBJ2-7, with D possibly being TRBD1 (6 bases). CDR1 is SGHVS, CDR2 FNYEAQ, per germline. The CDR3 is 16 amino acids. V was trimmed by 4 bases and J by 5 bases, leaving 21 bases between them. The CDR3 DNA sequence: TGTGCCAGCAGCTCCCGGGCAGGCGGCCGGGACAACGAGCAGTACTTC. Protein sequence: CASSSRAGGRDNEQYF.

V usage is TRBV29-1 and J usage is TRBJ1-1; D possibly corresponds to TRBD1 (5 bases). V lost 2 bases and J 3 bases, leaving 7 bases between the germline ends. CDR3 length: 12 amino acids. Germline CDR1 and CDR2: SQVTM and ANQGSEA. CDR3 nucleotides: TGCAGCGTTGAAATGGGGGACACTGAAGCTTTCTTT. It is translated as CSVEMGDTEAFF.

This clonotype was picked up a small number of times. The CDR3 protein is CATKNRLGDQPQHF. The CDR3 nucleotides are TGTGCCACCAAAAATAGGTTGGGGGATCAGCCCCAGCATTTT. The chain joins TRBV28 to TRBJ1-5, with D perhaps TRBD1 (5 bases). Germline loops: CDR1 MDHEN, CDR2 SYDVKM. The CDR3 length is 14 residues. V lost 10 bases to trimming and J lost 5 bases, with 18 bases between them.

The rearrangement links TRBV9 to TRBJ2-7; D gene ambiguous. Looked up from germline, CDR1 is SGDLS and CDR2 is YYNGEE. Deletions cut 2 bases from V and 3 bases from J, with 9 bases between. This CDR3 has 13 amino acids. This chain's CDR3 is CASSVGSNYEQYF. In nucleotides, the CDR3 is TGTGCCAGCAGCGTTGGGTCGAACTACGAGCAGTACTTC.

This clonotype was picked up a small number of times. The CDR3 region is CASSMGQGAGETQYF. For the CDR3, the DNA is TGTGCCAGCAGCATGGGACAGGGGGCAGGAGAGACCCAGTACTTC. The genes are TRBV11-2 and TRBJ2-5; 12 bases agree with TRBD1. The CDR3 runs 15 residues. In germline, CDR1 is SGHAT, CDR2 FQNNGV. The V and J ends lost 5 bases and 4 bases, in that order; junction bases with no gene match: 5. Full variable domain (missing parts from reference TRBV11-2 and TRBJ2-5): EAGVAQSPRYKIIEKRQSVAFWCNPISGHATLYWYQQILGQGPKLLIQFQNNGVVDDSQLPKDRFSAERLKGVDSTLKIQPAKLEDSAVYLCASSMGQGAGETQYFGPGTRLLVL.

This clonotype was seen a few times. The rearrangement uses TRBV19 and TRBJ2-1, with 8 bases aligning to TRBD1. The V gene end was trimmed by 0 bases and the J gene end by 8 bases; junction bases not matched to a gene: 9. The germline CDR1 and CDR2 sequences are LNHDA and SQIVND (reference sequence). The CDR3 consists of 16 residues. The CDR3 DNA sequence: TGTGCCAGTAGTATAGACAGGGGGCTGGGGCTTTATGAGCAGTTCTTC. Translated, it gives CASSIDRGLGLYEQFF.

This clonotype was picked up a small number of times. The chain couples TRBV12-3 or TRBV12-4 to TRBJ1-3; 9 positions match TRBD1. The CDR3 length is 21 residues. J was trimmed by 2 bases and V by 4 bases; bases with no gene match: 21. The CDR3 spells CASSSRNRGRGGRVTGNTIYF. DNA of the CDR3: TGTGCCAGCAGTTCCCGAAACAGGGGGCGCGGCGGGAGAGTGACTGGAAACACCATATATTTT.

This clonotype was recorded only once. CDR3 residues: CASSLFSGETYEQYF. In DNA form, the CDR3 reads TGTGCCAGCAGCTTATTCTCGGGGGAAACCTACGAGCAGTACTTC. This rearrangement joins TRBV7-2 to TRBJ2-7, with D possibly TRBD2 on 6 matching bases. With 2 bases removed from V and 2 bases from J, the gap between germline ends came to 13 bases. This CDR3 has 15 residues. Germline lookup yields CDR1 SGHTA and CDR2 FQGNSA.

The chain couples TRBV7-2 to TRBJ2-3; 13 positions match TRBD2. CDR1 SGHTA and CDR2 FQGNSA come from the germline V gene. V trimming: 2 bases; J trimming: 4 bases; junction bases outside the gene matches: 12. This CDR3 comprises 19 residues. This CDR3 is CASSLRSETSGRLADTQYF. CDR3 bases: TGTGCCAGCAGCTTAAGGAGTGAGACTAGCGGGAGGTTGGCAGATACGCAGTATTTT.

In this sample, this clonotype turned up many times. This chain links TRBV6-1 with TRBJ1-5; possible D gene TRBD1, 5 bases. Germline V gene sequence: CDR1 MNHNS, CDR2 SASEGT. The CDR3 totals 14 residues. V was pared by 10 bases and J by 2 bases, with 15 bases between. The CDR3 nucleotides are TGTGCCACCAAAACGGGGGGGGGCAATCAGCCCCAGCATTTT. Protein: CATKTGGGNQPQHF.

Here the CDR3 reads CATSRRKTGLYEQYF. DNA for the CDR3: TGTGCCACCAGCAGAAGAAAAACGGGTTTATACGAGCAGTACTTC. V and J are TRBV15 and TRBJ2-7; D gene unclear. Between the trimmed V and J ends, which lost 2 bases and 4 bases, there was a span of 15 bases. The CDR3 runs 15 residues. Germline loops: CDR1 LNHNV, CDR2 YYDKDF (reference sequence). Full variable domain (rest looked up from reference TRBV15 and TRBJ2-7): DAMVIQNPRYQVTQFGKPVTLSCSQTLNHNVMYWYQQKSSQAPKLLFHYYDKDFNNEADTPDNFQSRRPNTSFCFLDIRSPGLGDTAMYLCATSRRKTGLYEQYFGPGTRLTVT.

This clonotype was counted only a few times. The chain carries TRBV28 and TRBJ1-2, with a possible D match to TRBD1 (5 bases). The CDR3 contains 15 residues. Trimming took 3 bases from V and 6 from J, leaving 17 bases between them. The germline CDR1 and CDR2 sequences are MDHEN and SYDVKM. The CDR3 nucleotides are TGTGCCAGCAGTTTCCCCTTCCAGGGTAAAGATGGCTACACCTTC. It is translated as CASSFPFQGKDGYTF.

This clonotype was detected a few times. The chain couples TRBV27 to TRBJ2-2; D is unclear. This CDR3 has 12 residues. Between the trimmed V and J ends, which lost 6 bases and 6 bases, there was a span of 8 bases. Germline values: CDR1 MNHEY, CDR2 SMNVEV (reference sequence). As DNA, the CDR3 is TGTGCCAGCAGCCGTCCTTCCGGGGAGCTGTTTTTT. It yields the protein CASSRPSGELFF.

This clonotype was seen at least ten times. This chain connects TRBV12-5 to TRBJ2-7; 9 nucleotides match TRBD1. The CDR3 sequence is 17 residues long. Germline-derived CDR1 and CDR2 are LGHNT and FRNRAP. Unmatched junction bases numbered 11, after V lost 3 bases and J lost 2 bases. The CDR3 is CASGFNKKTGGTYEQYF. For the CDR3, the DNA is TGTGCTAGTGGTTTCAACAAAAAGACAGGGGGGACCTACGAGCAGTACTTC.

V is TRBV7-2 and J is TRBJ2-1; 9 bases map to TRBD2. J was trimmed by 1 base and V by 3 bases; bases with no gene match: 7. Germline lookup yields CDR1 SGHTA and CDR2 FQGNSA. The CDR3 runs 17 residues. CDR3 in amino acids: CASSFWTSAESYNEQFF. Here the CDR3 DNA reads TGTGCCAGCAGCTTTTGGACTAGCGCGGAGTCCTACAATGAGCAGTTCTTC.

This clonotype came up a few times. The V and J genes are TRBV28 and TRBJ2-7; 10 nucleotides align to TRBD2. V was pared by 5 bases and J by 0 bases, with 7 bases of the junction left unmatched. This CDR3 region has 16 residues. Germline CDR1 and CDR2: MDHEN and SYDVKM. CDR3 region: CASSPSSGRNSYEQYF. The CDR3 DNA sequence: TGTGCCAGCAGTCCGAGTAGCGGGAGGAACTCCTACGAGCAGTACTTC.

V is TRBV13 and J is TRBJ1-1, with 8 bases fitting TRBD1. V was pared by 3 bases and J by 4 bases, with 10 bases of the junction left unmatched. This CDR3 contains 16 residues. The germline CDR1 and CDR2 sequences are PRHDT and FYEKMQ (reference sequence). CDR3 protein: CASSFGSPGGTTEAFF. In DNA, the CDR3 is TGTGCCAGCAGCTTTGGATCTCCAGGGGGCACCACTGAAGCTTTCTTT.

The gene calls are TRBV6-6 and TRBJ1-1; TRBD1 is a possible D gene (5 bases). Trimming pared 3 bases from V and 5 bases from J, leaving 13 bases between. The V gene's germline CDR1 is MNHNY and CDR2 SVGAGI (reference sequence). This CDR3 has 14 amino acids. CDR3 nucleotide sequence: TGTGCCAGCAGTTATTCGGGGGTCTTGACTGAAGCTTTCTTT. Protein sequence: CASSYSGVLTEAFF.

V gene TRBV7-2 combines with J gene TRBJ2-5; TRBD2 aligns across 8 bases. CDR1 SGHTA and CDR2 FQGNSA come from the germline V gene. This CDR3 comprises 12 residues. With 1 base clipped from V and 10 bases from J, the junction kept 2 bases outside the gene matches. The CDR3 region has the DNA TGTGCCAGCAGCTTAGTGGGGACTAGCCAGTACTTC. Translated, it gives CASSLVGTSQYF.

This clonotype was seen more than once but under ten times. This chain connects TRBV28 to TRBJ1-1; D not certain. Germline lookup yields CDR1 MDHEN and CDR2 SYDVKM. Trimming shortened V by 2 bases and J by 1 base, and 5 bases separated the two germline ends. The CDR3 is 13 amino acids. For the CDR3, the DNA is TGTGCCAGCAGTTTAATTCAGAACACTGAAGCTTTCTTT. This sequence encodes CASSLIQNTEAFF. The full variable domain, rest sourced from reference TRBV28 and TRBJ1-1, is DVKVTQSSRYLVKRTGEKVFLECVQDMDHENMFWYRQDPGLGLRLIYFSYDVKMKEKGDIPEGYSVSREKKERFSLILESASTNQTSMYLCASSLIQNTEAFFGQGTRLTVV.

The V and J genes are TRBV7-8 and TRBJ1-2; 9 positions match TRBD1. Germline V gene lookup returns CDR1 SGHVS and CDR2 FQNEAQ. CDR3 length: 14 residues. The trim removed 4 bases at V and 4 bases at J, leaving 4 bases unmatched. The CDR3 spells CASSSGDRVYGYTF. CDR3 DNA sequence: TGTGCCAGCAGCTCCGGGGACAGGGTCTATGGCTACACCTTC.

This clonotype was seen more than once but under ten times. V is TRBV20-1 and J is TRBJ2-7; D might be TRBD1 (6 bases). Trimming cost V 4 bases and J 2 bases, with 9 bases left between them. The V gene's germline CDR1 is DFQATT and CDR2 SNEGSKA (reference sequence). The CDR3 is 12 amino acids. This CDR3 reads CSAKQGAYEQYF. The CDR3 coding sequence is TGCAGTGCTAAACAGGGTGCCTACGAGCAGTACTTC.

In its sample, this clonotype was seen a few times. The J gene is TRBJ2-1, the V gene TRBV20-1; possibly TRBD2 for D (5 bases). The germline CDR1 and CDR2 sequences are DFQATT and SNEGSKA (reference sequence). The CDR3 is 16 amino acids. V lost 4 bases and J lost 0, with 16 bases in between. CDR3 in DNA: TGCAGTGCTAATACTCGGAGGAACAGCTCCTACAATGAGCAGTTCTTC. Its protein product is CSANTRRNSSYNEQFF.

This sequence joins TRBV7-9 and TRBJ1-2; D remains unclear. Germline V gene lookup returns CDR1 SEHNR and CDR2 FQNEAQ (reference sequence). V was shortened by 0 bases and J by 2 bases, with 10 bases between the two germline ends. The CDR3 covers 15 residues. The CDR3 protein is CASSLAIRENYGYTF. The CDR3 nucleotides are TGTGCCAGCAGCTTAGCGATAAGGGAAAACTATGGCTACACCTTC.

This clonotype was found a few times. The chain links TRBV6-2 or TRBV6-3 to TRBJ2-7, with TRBD2 as a possible D gene (7 bases). The CDR3 spans 16 residues. Trimming stripped 0 bases from V and 1 base from J, with 13 bases between. Germline lookup yields CDR1 MNHEY and CDR2 SVGEGT. The CDR3 sequence: CASSYSIRGASYEQYF. The CDR3 nucleotides are TGTGCCAGCAGTTACTCAATCCGGGGGGCGTCCTACGAGCAGTACTTC.